This TCR beta chain was captured by sequencing in a study of B cell selection in AIRE deficiency. The sorted conventional CD4 T cells were gated as CD4+CD127+. This CDR3 contains 14 residues. CDR1 is SGHTA, CDR2 FQGNSA, per germline. Trimming pared 6 bases from V and 6 bases from J, leaving 12 bases between. In the original analysis: Conventional T cell pools: 90,000 to 120,000 distinct patient, about 1.4x10^5 donor TCRbeta sequences. Sequencing used immunoSEQ multiplex PCR; TCRdb keeps in-frame clones, though not all of them. V, J and clone size derive from that table, while D and trimming were established from the DNA sequence. The sample consists of about 24,000 clones, about 96% of them appearing once.

The origin of this receptor is a human donor in good health. The sequenced material came from CD4+CD127+ conventional T cells sorted from PBMCs. The J gene is TRBJ1-6, the V gene TRBV7-2; TRBD1 is a possible D gene (6 bases). The CDR3 here is CASSKDRLNSPLHF. In DNA, the CDR3 is TGTGCCAGCAGTAAAGACAGGCTTAATTCACCCCTCCACTTT.